These 14 T cell receptor beta chains share one sample of origin, sequenced in a study of human versus mouse CDR3 diversity and MHC coevolution. TCRdb's copy holds only in-frame clones and misses some; the assay was immunoSEQ multiplex PCR. Of fewer than 80,000 clones listed, around 93% are singletons. The sequencing input was naive CD4+ T cells from blood. The sample's subset: CD45RO-negative CD62L-positive naive CD4 T cells. Source of these receptors: a person between 30 and 69 years old in good health.

The chain employs TRBV7-7 and TRBJ2-5; 8 bases match TRBD2. This CDR3 has 14 amino acids. The germline CDR1 and CDR2 sequences are SSHAT and FNYEAQ (reference sequence). Trimming at V came to 5 bases and at J to 5 bases, leaving 7 bases not matched to a gene. The CDR3 coding sequence is TGTGCCAGCAGCCCCGGACTAGCCGGGGAGACCCAGTACTTC. Protein sequence: CASSPGLAGETQYF.

The chain carries TRBV5-1 and TRBJ1-1; maybe TRBD1 (6 bases). The CDR3 runs to 15 residues. The germline gives CDR1 SGHRS, CDR2 YFSETQ. The ends were cut back, 4 bases at V and 0 bases at J, with 13 bases in the middle. The CDR3 spells CASSVVQGMNTEAFF. CDR3 sequence (DNA): TGCGCCAGCAGCGTTGTTCAGGGGATGAACACTGAAGCTTTCTTT.

The V gene is TRBV27, the J gene TRBJ1-5; TRBD1 aligns across 11 bases. V lost 11 bases to trimming and J lost 1 base; unmatched junction nucleotides: 10. The CDR3 is 16 amino acids. Germline CDR1 reads MNHEY; CDR2 reads SMNVEV (reference sequence). The CDR3 sequence is CASRDRGRSSNQPQHF. CDR3 DNA sequence: TGTGCCTCCAGGGACAGGGGGAGATCCAGCAATCAGCCCCAGCATTTT.

The chain combines TRBV10-1 with TRBJ2-2, with a weak D call TRBD1 (5 bases). Trimming pared 3 bases from V and 0 bases from J, leaving 5 bases between. Germline values: CDR1 WNHNN, CDR2 SYGVQD (reference sequence). The CDR3 spans 14 residues. This CDR3 reads CASSEQANTGELFF. For the CDR3, the DNA is TGCGCCAGCAGTGAACAGGCGAACACCGGGGAGCTGTTTTTT.

The chain links TRBV5-1 to TRBJ1-4, with D tentatively TRBD1 (6 bases). From germline, CDR1 is SGHRS and CDR2 YFSETQ. The ends were cut back, 1 base at V and 9 bases at J, with 19 bases in the middle. This CDR3 comprises 16 residues. The CDR3 DNA reads as TGCGCCAGCAGCTTGTCCGTCTCCGGGACATCACAAAAACTGTTTTTT. This translates into CASSLSVSGTSQKLFF.

This clone was seen more than once but under ten times. The chain has TRBV11-2 and TRBJ2-7, with 9 bases that match TRBD1. Unmatched junction bases numbered 13, after V lost 1 base and J lost 6 bases. Germline V gene data show CDR1 as SGHAT and CDR2 as FQNNGV. This CDR3 contains 17 residues. The CDR3 nucleotides are TGTGCCAGCAGCTTAGTTGCTCTGGTCAGGACAGGGGTCGAGCAGTACTTC. Translating it yields CASSLVALVRTGVEQYF.

This chain links TRBV28 with TRBJ1-2; D is perhaps TRBD1 (6 bases). Germline V gives CDR1 MDHEN, CDR2 SYDVKM. This CDR3 spans 13 amino acids. With 6 bases removed from V and 4 bases from J, the gap between germline ends came to 12 bases. This CDR3 reads CASSLDRAYGYTF. In DNA, the CDR3 is TGTGCCAGCAGCTTGGACAGAGCCTATGGCTACACCTTC.

The V gene is TRBV15, the J gene TRBJ2-1, with 7 bases matching TRBD2. V lost 2 bases to trimming and J lost 7 bases; unmatched junction nucleotides: 11. This CDR3 spans 16 amino acids. Germline assignment: CDR1 LNHNV and CDR2 YYDKDF (reference sequence). CDR3 protein: CATSRYMRESRNEQFF. The CDR3 DNA reads as TGTGCCACCAGCAGATACATGCGGGAGTCGCGGAATGAGCAGTTCTTC.

This clone occurred once. This chain connects TRBV5-6 to TRBJ1-1, with TRBD1 matching over 7 bases. In germline, CDR1 is SGHDT, CDR2 YYEEEE. The CDR3 length is 14 residues. With V trimmed by 3 bases and J by 1 base, 3 bases remained unmatched. CDR3 region: CASSYTGANTEAFF. The CDR3 bases are TGTGCCAGCAGCTACACAGGGGCGAACACTGAAGCTTTCTTT.

CDR3 loop: CASSPGSVWGNTIYF. The DNA of the CDR3 is TGCGCCAGCAGTCCCGGCAGCGTCTGGGGAAACACCATATATTTT. This sequence joins TRBV10-1 and TRBJ1-3; D uncertain. Germline V lookup: CDR1 WNHNN, CDR2 SYGVQD (reference sequence). The length of the CDR3 is 15 residues. V lost 5 bases, J lost 4 bases, and 15 bases lay in between.

This clone appeared once. This sequence joins TRBV6-6 and TRBJ1-1; D remains ambiguous. The germline V and J ends were trimmed by 5 bases and 7 bases, with 20 bases remaining between them. In germline, CDR1 is MNHNY, CDR2 SVGAGI (reference sequence). The CDR3 length is 15 residues. The CDR3 DNA is TGTGCCAGCAGTCCTAATACTCCATCCCGGGGTGAAGCTTTCTTT. The encoded protein is CASSPNTPSRGEAFF.

V usage is TRBV11-2 and J usage is TRBJ2-1; maybe TRBD2 (5 bases). CDR1 is SGHAT and CDR2 is FQNNGV in the germline V gene. CDR3 size: 18 residues. With 3 bases removed from V and 0 bases from J, the gap between germline ends came to 18 bases. CDR3 in amino acids: CASSLWALERSSYNEQFF. DNA for the CDR3: TGTGCCAGCAGCTTGTGGGCCCTGGAGCGGAGCTCCTACAATGAGCAGTTCTTC.

This clone occurred once. The V call is TRBV28, the J call TRBJ2-5, with D possibly being TRBD1 (7 bases). Trimming cost V 6 bases and J 2 bases, with 19 bases left between them. The germline gives CDR1 MDHEN, CDR2 SYDVKM. This CDR3 comprises 16 residues. CDR3 in amino acids: CASRSRGTDLQETQYF. The DNA for the CDR3 is TGTGCCAGCAGGTCCCGCGGGACAGATCTTCAAGAGACCCAGTACTTC.

This clone turned up a few times. The V and J genes are TRBV7-9 and TRBJ1-3; 9 nucleotides align to TRBD1. Germline CDR1 SEHNR, CDR2 FQNEAQ (reference sequence). The junction had 0 bases not matched to a gene; V was cut back by 0 bases and J by 0 bases. The CDR3 is 16 amino acids. The CDR3 reads CASSLADRGSGNTIYF. CDR3 coding DNA: TGTGCCAGCAGCTTAGCGGACAGGGGCTCTGGAAACACCATATATTTT.